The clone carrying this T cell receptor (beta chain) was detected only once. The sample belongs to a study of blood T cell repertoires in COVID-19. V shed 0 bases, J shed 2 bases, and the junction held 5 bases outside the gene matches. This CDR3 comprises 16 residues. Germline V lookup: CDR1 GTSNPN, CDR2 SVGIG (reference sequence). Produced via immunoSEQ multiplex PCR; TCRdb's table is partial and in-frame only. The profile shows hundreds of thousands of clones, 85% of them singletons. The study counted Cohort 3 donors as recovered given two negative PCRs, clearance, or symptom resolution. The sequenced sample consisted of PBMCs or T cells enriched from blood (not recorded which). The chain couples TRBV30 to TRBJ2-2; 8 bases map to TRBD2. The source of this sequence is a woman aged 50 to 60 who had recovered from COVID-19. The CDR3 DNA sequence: TGTGCCTGGAGTGTACCCCGGGAGGGCAACACCGGGGAGCTGTTTTTT. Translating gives CAWSVPREGNTGELFF.